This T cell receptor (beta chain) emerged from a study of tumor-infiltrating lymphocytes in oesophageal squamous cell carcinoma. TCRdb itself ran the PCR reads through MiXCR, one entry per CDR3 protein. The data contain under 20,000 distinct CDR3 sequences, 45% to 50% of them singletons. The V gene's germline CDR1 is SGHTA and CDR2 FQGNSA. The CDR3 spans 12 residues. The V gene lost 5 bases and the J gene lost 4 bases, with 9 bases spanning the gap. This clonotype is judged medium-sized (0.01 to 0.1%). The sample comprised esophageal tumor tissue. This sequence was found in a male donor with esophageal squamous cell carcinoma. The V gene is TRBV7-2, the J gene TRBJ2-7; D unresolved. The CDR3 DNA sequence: TGTGCCAGCAGCCTTCTCGTTTACGAGCAGTACTTC. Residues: CASSLLVYEQYF.